This TCR beta chain emerged from a study of radiotherapy plus CTLA-4 blockade in lung cancer. Across the study: Objective response was observed in 18% of patients, and disease control in roughly 30%.

This CDR3 has 16 residues. V was clipped by 3 bases and J by 3 bases; unmatched bases: 7. The germline V gene has CDR1 MDHEN and CDR2 SYDVKM. General study results and limits: The study found tumor-derived TCR clones expanded in blood after radiotherapy plus ipilimumab.

People whose metastatic non-small-cell lung cancer was chemo-refractory got focal radiation along with CTLA-4 blockade by ipilimumab. As regards this clone: Its cognate antigen is unknown.

TCRdb keeps only in-frame clones here, not all; method: immunoSEQ multiplex PCR. The sample consists of approximately 48,000 clones, about 83% of them appearing once. The sequencing here drew on peripheral blood, taken from a patient treated with radiotherapy plus ipilimumab. V gene TRBV28 combines with J gene TRBJ1-3; 8 bases agree with TRBD1. The receptor was isolated from a human donor with non-small cell lung cancer whose response to radiotherapy plus ipilimumab could not be evaluated. This chain's CDR3 is CASSFVQGAFGNTIYF. The CDR3 coding sequence is TGTGCCAGCAGTTTTGTCCAGGGGGCTTTTGGAAACACCATATATTTT.